The entry below describes one T cell receptor (beta chain). The sample is drawn from a study of blood T cell repertoires in COVID-19. TCRdb's copy holds only in-frame clones and misses some; the assay was immunoSEQ multiplex PCR. This sample has 150,000 to 200,000 clones; about four fifths occur once, and the top ten carry under 13%. The V and J ends lost 1 base and 2 bases respectively, with 12 bases between them. The germline gives CDR1 MDHEN, CDR2 SYDVKM. CDR3 length: 17 amino acids. The chain recombines TRBV28 with TRBJ1-6; D remains unclear. The sample was peripheral blood. The origin of this receptor is a man between 65 and 85 years old with active or convalescent COVID-19. The CDR3 nucleotides are TGTGCCAGCAGTTTATACCAGAGGTCGACCTATAATTCACCCCTCCACTTT. As protein: CASSLYQRSTYNSPLHF.